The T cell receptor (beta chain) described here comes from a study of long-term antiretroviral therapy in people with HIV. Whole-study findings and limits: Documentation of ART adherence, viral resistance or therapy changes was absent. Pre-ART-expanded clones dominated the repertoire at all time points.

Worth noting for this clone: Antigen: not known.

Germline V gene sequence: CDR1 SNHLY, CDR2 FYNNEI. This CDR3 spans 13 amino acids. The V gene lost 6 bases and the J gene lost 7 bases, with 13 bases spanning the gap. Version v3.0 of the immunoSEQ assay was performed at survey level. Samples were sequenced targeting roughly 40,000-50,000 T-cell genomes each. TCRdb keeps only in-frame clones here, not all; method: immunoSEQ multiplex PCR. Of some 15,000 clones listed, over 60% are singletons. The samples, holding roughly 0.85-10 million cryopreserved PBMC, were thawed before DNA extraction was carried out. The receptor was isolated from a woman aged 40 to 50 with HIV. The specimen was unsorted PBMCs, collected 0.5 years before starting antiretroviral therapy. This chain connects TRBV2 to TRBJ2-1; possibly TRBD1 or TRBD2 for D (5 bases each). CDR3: CASRGESENEQFF. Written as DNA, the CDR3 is TGTGCCAGCAGGGGGGAAAGCGAGAATGAGCAGTTCTTC.